These T cell receptor beta chains were read from a single sample in a study of post-analysis software for immune sequencing data. TCRdb redid the calling of the PCR reads with MiXCR, one entry per CDR3 protein. Of about 200,000 distinct CDR3 sequences in the sample, over 25% were seen once. The sample consisted of blood. The receptors were gathered from a girl aged 2-17 years with multiple sclerosis. CDR3s leave out the opening cysteine and the closing phenylalanine or tryptophan. Clone sizes are given selectively: once, few, many, or a class where the clone is expanded.

size	V	J	CDR3
few	TRBV29-1	TRBJ2-3	SVGDPQRTDTQY
many	TRBV3-1	TRBJ2-1	ASSPKNVIGTVSYNEQF
few	TRBV6-5	TRBJ1-4	ASSYKLTEGKLF
few	TRBV28	TRBJ1-1	ASSSAGTEAF
many	TRBV6-5	TRBJ1-2	ASSYSPRSNYGYT
.	TRBV12-3/TRBV12-4	TRBJ1-2	ASSFPPQWGYT
many	TRBV29-1	TRBJ1-1	SGGNTGDNTEAF
few	TRBV3-1	TRBJ2-1	ASSTDRAIEQF
.	TRBV29-1	TRBJ2-1	SADSWDGNNEQF
once	TRBV12-3/TRBV12-4	TRBJ1-2	ASRTGTGGVNYGYT
many	TRBV29-1	TRBJ2-3	SVEDPRYATDTQY
many	TRBV7-9	TRBJ2-1	ASSLEWGSLSYNEQF
.	TRBV4-2	TRBJ2-3	ASSQLSSGSTDTQY
many	TRBV4-1	TRBJ1-4	ASSQERTVYNEKLF
.	TRBV20-1	TRBJ1-3	SARVDLGYGRPTSGNTIY
.	TRBV24-1	TRBJ2-1	ATSRSSASYNEQF
.	TRBV25-1	TRBJ2-4	ASSAIGTGPRNIQY
few	TRBV27	TRBJ1-5	ASSFLGTGGNQPQH
few	TRBV28	TRBJ1-1	ASETGGSNTEAF
.	TRBV30	.	AWSTGKGVEQY
many	TRBV7-2	TRBJ1-2	ASSLVQGGNYGYT
few	TRBV6-5	TRBJ1-4	ASSYTGQGTVKLF
many	TRBV20-1	TRBJ2-1	SVRTSTYNEQF
few	TRBV27	TRBJ1-5	ASSFRREAGNQPQH
.	TRBV5-4	TRBJ2-7	ASSLGLGVHEQY
few	TRBV7-8	TRBJ2-1	ATAIIFKSSYNEQF
few	TRBV12-3/TRBV12-4	TRBJ2-3	ASSPRAGAGADTQY
.	TRBV12-3/TRBV12-4	TRBJ2-5	ASTLTGGSREQY
few	TRBV29-1	TRBJ1-1	SVDQNTEAF
many	TRBV27	TRBJ1-6	ASSKAGGSSYNSPLH
.	TRBV7-9	TRBJ2-1	ASSKIAGGYNEQF
.	TRBV18	TRBJ2-3	ASSLQGTDAQY
.	TRBV5-1	TRBJ1-6	ASSLFTDNYNSPLH
once	TRBV5-6	TRBJ1-5	ASSNLDRLNQPQH
.	TRBV28	.	ASSSEAEQY
.	TRBV2	TRBJ2-1	ASRASRRNEQF
.	TRBV20-1	.	SARDRIHYEQY
.	TRBV3-1	TRBJ1-1	ASSQDGAGWDTEAF
many	TRBV29-1	TRBJ1-1	SVEGANRGLEAF
.	TRBV28	TRBJ2-3	ASSQRLAGRTDTQY
many	TRBV5-6	TRBJ2-1	ASSVGTSYNEQF
few	TRBV20-1	TRBJ2-1	SARLRTSRSYNEQF
.	TRBV20-1	TRBJ1-1	SANQVGVITEAF
.	TRBV2	TRBJ1-3	ASSESGNTIY
few	TRBV27	TRBJ1-1	ASSLLAGNTEAF
few	TRBV3-1	TRBJ1-2	ASSQVGGHHGYT
.	TRBV20-1	TRBJ2-7	SASQETYEQY
.	TRBV6-1	TRBJ2-3	ASSAHSALAGVGRVTQY
few	TRBV5-1	TRBJ1-2	ASSEGTEVGYT
many	TRBV20-1	TRBJ2-7	SARRPLAGQYEQY
.	TRBV5-5	TRBJ2-3	ASSLSRGRGSDTQY
.	TRBV12-3/TRBV12-4	TRBJ2-1	ASSYFGLAGDPTFTYNEQF
many	TRBV20-1	TRBJ2-7	SASRDRDSYEQY
.	TRBV4-1	TRBJ2-2	ASSQGGSFTGELF
few	TRBV28	TRBJ2-7	ASSPGQNNEQY
.	TRBV2	TRBJ1-5	ASSEEMVVQPQH
once	TRBV7-6	TRBJ1-4	ASSWAPRDGRSATNEKLF
.	TRBV28	TRBJ1-5	ASSLPGGTQPQH
.	TRBV12-3/TRBV12-4	TRBJ2-1	ASSSNNGGPYNEQF
few	TRBV5-1	TRBJ1-3	ASSSGTASGNTIY